This T cell receptor (beta chain) was sequenced during a study of blood T cells in healthy people across ages. A second PCR, run for about 7 to 12 cycles, used a sample-barcoded 5' primer plus a J-beta primer mix. From the 5' RACE reads, TCRdb called clonotypes with MiXCR, one entry per CDR3 protein. The top ten clones hold 13% of a sample with hundreds of thousands of distinct CDR3 sequences, under 65% of them seen once. The CDR3 consists of 16 residues. CDR1 is ENHRY, CDR2 SYGVKD, per germline. Sequenced sample: blood. The sequence came from a woman over 75 in good health. The chain recombines TRBV10-3 with TRBJ2-5, with D perhaps TRBD2 (5 bases). The DNA end is a closer match to TRBJ2-7, so the J assignment may be wrong. Here the CDR3 reads CAISEYIGGLAGEQYF. The CDR3 DNA follows: TGTGCCATCAGTGAGTATATAGGAGGACTTGCTGGCGAGCAGTACTTC.